The next 19 T cell receptor beta chains were all read from a single sample in a study of T cell repertoires in cytomegalovirus infection (dated 2019 in TCRdb). The treatment or condition tag for this specimen amounts to: in vitro stimulation with specific CMV peptide epitopes to enrich CMV-specific T cells. TCRdb records Illumina HiSeq 1500 as the sequencer. TCRdb reworked the public reads: Q25 trimming with fastp, MiXCR clone assembly, productive beta chains retained. Every entry covers one CDR3 protein and lists the most common genes and DNA from its rows. For this sample the table gives about 51,000 distinct CDR3 sequences, of which around 18% were detected only once. The top ten constitute approximately 25% of the sample. Their antigens are not known. The material was CD8+ T cells from cultured PBMCs, obtained from culture after CMV antigen stimulation. Receptors were obtained from a human donor in good health (CMV status not recorded). Some clones in this sample may be carry-over from other donors' samples.

The chain's CDR3 is CASSRTSSNEQFF. The CDR3 DNA reads as TGTGCCAGCAGTCGGACTAGCAGCAATGAGCAGTTCTTC. The V call is TRBV6-2 or TRBV6-3, the J call TRBJ2-1; 8 bases map to TRBD2. The CDR3 length is 13 residues. Germline values: CDR1 MNHEY, CDR2 SVGEGT. J gave up 6 bases and V 5 bases, and 3 bases lay outside the gene matches.

The V call is TRBV6-5, the J call TRBJ2-1; 9 nucleotides agree with TRBD2. Germline CDR1 reads MNHEY; CDR2 reads SVGAGI. V gave up 6 bases and J gave up 3 bases; unmatched junction bases: 0. The CDR3 has 13 residues. CDR3 in amino acids: CASRREGYNEQFF. CDR3 in DNA: TGTGCCAGCAGGCGGGAGGGCTACAATGAGCAGTTCTTC.

This clonotype was observed at least ten times. The J gene is TRBJ2-1, the V gene TRBV18; D is undetermined. CDR3 length: 11 residues. With 2 bases removed from V and 7 bases from J, the gap between germline ends came to 3 bases. Germline V lookup: CDR1 KGHSH, CDR2 LQKENI. The CDR3 region is CASSPGNEQFF. CDR3 nucleotides: TGTGCCAGCTCACCAGGAAATGAGCAGTTCTTC.

The chain links TRBV11-2 to TRBJ2-1; 10 bases line up with TRBD2. The CDR3 contains 15 residues. V was clipped by 2 bases and J by 5 bases; unmatched bases: 3. Germline V gene data show CDR1 as SGHAT and CDR2 as FQNNGV. This CDR3 reads CASSLRTSGNNEQFF. CDR3 DNA: TGTGCCAGCAGCTTAAGGACTAGCGGAAACAATGAGCAGTTCTTC.

V and J are TRBV29-1 and TRBJ1-4; the match to TRBD1 covers 7 bases. Germline V gene data show CDR1 as SQVTM and CDR2 as ANQGSEA. The J segment lost 8 bases and the V segment lost 0 bases, leaving 9 bases of the junction unmatched. The CDR3 sequence is 15 residues long. CDR3: CSVEDPTGSTEKLFF. In DNA form, the CDR3 reads TGCAGCGTTGAAGACCCGACAGGGTCAACAGAAAAACTGTTTTTT.

The gene calls are TRBV7-8 and TRBJ1-3; 9 nucleotides agree with TRBD1. The V segment lost 5 bases and the J segment 0 bases; nucleotides outside the gene matches: 8. Germline V CDR1 and CDR2: SGHVS, FQNEAQ. There are 17 residues in the CDR3. The CDR3: CASSPRQGVTSGNTIYF. The CDR3 DNA reads TGTGCCAGCAGCCCCCGACAGGGGGTTACCTCTGGAAACACCATATATTTT.

This clonotype was seen a few times. The chain couples TRBV7-9 to TRBJ2-7, with D perhaps matching TRBD1 (5 bases). CDR3 length: 13 amino acids. The germline gives CDR1 SEHNR, CDR2 FQNEAQ (reference sequence). V was shortened by 6 bases and J by 0 bases, with 9 bases between the two germline ends. This CDR3 is CASRGPSSYEQYF. The CDR3 DNA follows: TGTGCCAGCAGGGGGCCTAGCTCCTACGAGCAGTACTTC.

Written as DNA, the CDR3 is TGTGCCAGCAGCTTAAGGGGCGGGGCCCTCGGTCCGGATACGCAGTATTTT. It specifies CASSLRGGALGPDTQYF. The V gene is TRBV7-6, the J gene TRBJ2-3, with D perhaps TRBD2 (6 bases). The CDR3 is 17 amino acids. V dropped 2 bases and J dropped 6 bases, with 21 bases sitting between them. Germline CDR1 reads SGHVS; CDR2 reads FNYEAQ.

This sequence joins TRBV5-6 and TRBJ2-2, with unresolved D. The CDR3 sequence is 12 residues long. Between the trimmed V and J ends, which lost 3 bases and 10 bases, there was a span of 10 bases. The V gene's germline CDR1 is SGHDT and CDR2 YYEEEE. The CDR3 is CASSYGFVELFF. The CDR3 region has the DNA TGTGCCAGCAGCTACGGGTTTGTGGAGCTGTTTTTT.

The chain employs TRBV27 and TRBJ2-2; 8 nucleotides match TRBD1. The junction had 3 bases not matched to a gene; V was cut back by 0 bases and J by 3 bases. This CDR3 has 16 residues. CDR1 and CDR2 from the germline V gene are MNHEY and SMNVEV (reference sequence). CDR3 DNA: TGTGCCAGCAGTTTATCGACAGGGGCGGACACCGGGGAGCTGTTTTTT. This encodes CASSLSTGADTGELFF.

The genes are TRBV11-2 and TRBJ2-1; no firm D call. CDR3 length equals 14 residues. The germline V and J ends were trimmed by 5 bases and 3 bases, with 11 bases remaining between them. Germline V gene sequence: CDR1 SGHAT, CDR2 FQNNGV. In nucleotides, the CDR3 is TGTGCCAGCAGCCCCCCAGTGCGCTACAATGAGCAGTTCTTC. This codes for CASSPPVRYNEQFF.

V gene TRBV7-2 combines with J gene TRBJ2-1, with 9 bases matching TRBD1. Trimming removed 0 bases from V and 6 bases from J; junction bases left unmatched: 18. Germline CDR1 reads SGHTA; CDR2 reads FQGNSA. CDR3 length equals 20 residues. Here the CDR3 reads CASSLAFGTGLSPPTNEQFF. The DNA of the CDR3 is TGTGCCAGCAGCTTAGCGTTCGGGACAGGGCTTTCACCCCCCACCAATGAGCAGTTCTTC.

The chain combines TRBV19 with TRBJ1-2; 11 bases align to TRBD1. The CDR3 runs 15 residues. V gave up 5 bases and J gave up 6 bases; unmatched junction bases: 8. Germline loops: CDR1 LNHDA, CDR2 SQIVND (reference sequence). The CDR3 nucleotides are TGTGCCAGTAGTCCAGTTGGACAGGGGGCGGATGGCTACACCTTC. Translating it yields CASSPVGQGADGYTF.

CDR3 sequence reads: CASCWGADTQYF. The DNA for the CDR3 is TGTGCCTCCTGTTGGGGCGCAGATACGCAGTATTTT. The V gene is TRBV12-3 or TRBV12-4, the J gene TRBJ2-3; a weak D match, TRBD1 (5 bases). This CDR3 has 12 residues. V lost 11 bases to trimming and J lost 4 bases, with 13 bases between them.

CDR3 DNA sequence: TGTGCCAGCAGCCCGCTTCGCGGAAGCTCCTACAATGAGCAGTTCTTC. It codes for CASSPLRGSSYNEQFF. The rearrangement uses TRBV7-9 and TRBJ2-1; unclear D gene. The CDR3 extends over 16 amino acids. Germline CDR1 is SEHNR and CDR2 is FQNEAQ (reference sequence). Trimming shortened V by 5 bases and J by 0 bases, and 14 bases separated the two germline ends.

This clonotype was observed a few times. The gene calls are TRBV12-3 or TRBV12-4 and TRBJ1-1, with unresolved D. The CDR3 extends over 13 amino acids. Trimming cost V 8 bases and J 4 bases, with 14 bases left between them. The chain's CDR3 is CASQTSRRTEAFF. CDR3 nucleotide sequence: TGTGCCAGCCAAACGTCTCGTCGCACTGAAGCTTTCTTT.

The rearrangement links TRBV11-1 to TRBJ2-1; D is possibly TRBD1 (5 bases). V lost 0 bases to trimming and J lost 4 bases, with 10 bases between them. The CDR3 is 15 amino acids. Germline CDR1 reads SGHAT; CDR2 reads FQDESV (reference sequence). In DNA form, the CDR3 reads TGTGCCAGCAGCTTAGCGCGACAGATTTACAATGAGCAGTTCTTC. It codes for CASSLARQIYNEQFF. The complete variable domain, with remaining parts taken from reference TRBV11-1 and TRBJ2-1, reads EAEVAQSPRYKITEKSQAVAFWCDPISGHATLYWYRQILGQGPELLVQFQDESVVDDSQLPKDRFSAERLKGVDSTLKIQPAELGDSAMYLCASSLARQIYNEQFFGPGTRLTVL.

This clonotype has more than one count but fewer than ten. The V and J genes are TRBV6-2 or TRBV6-3 and TRBJ1-1; TRBD1 might be the D (5 bases). The ends were cut back, 7 bases at V and 0 bases at J, with 21 bases in the middle. The CDR3 has 17 amino acids. The germline gives CDR1 MNHEY, CDR2 SVGEGT. Written as DNA, the CDR3 is TGTGCCAGCAACTTGAGGTGGGGGAGCTGGATGAACACTGAAGCTTTCTTT. Translating gives CASNLRWGSWMNTEAFF.

This sequence joins TRBV12-3 or TRBV12-4 and TRBJ2-1; 11 bases align to TRBD2. After removal of 5 bases from V and 2 bases from J, the junction contained 11 bases not matched to a gene. The CDR3 spans 18 residues. CDR3 protein: CASSASGTSGYTYNEQFF. The CDR3 DNA reads TGTGCCAGCAGTGCATCCGGGACTAGCGGATATACCTACAATGAGCAGTTCTTC.